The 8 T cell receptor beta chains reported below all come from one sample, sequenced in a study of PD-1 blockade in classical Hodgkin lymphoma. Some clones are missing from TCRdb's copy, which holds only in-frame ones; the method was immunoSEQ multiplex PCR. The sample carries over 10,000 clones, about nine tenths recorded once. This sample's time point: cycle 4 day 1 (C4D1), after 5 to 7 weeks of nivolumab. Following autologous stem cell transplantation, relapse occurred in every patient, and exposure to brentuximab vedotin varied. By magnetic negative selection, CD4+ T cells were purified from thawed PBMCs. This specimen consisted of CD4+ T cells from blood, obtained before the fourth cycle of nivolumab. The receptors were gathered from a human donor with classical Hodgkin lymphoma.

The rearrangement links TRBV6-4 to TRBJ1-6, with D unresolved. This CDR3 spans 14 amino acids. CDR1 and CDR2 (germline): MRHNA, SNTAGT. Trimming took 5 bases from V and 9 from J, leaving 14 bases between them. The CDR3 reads CASSTLSRGSPLHF. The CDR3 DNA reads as TGTGCCAGCAGTACCTTGAGCCGAGGTTCACCCCTCCACTTT.

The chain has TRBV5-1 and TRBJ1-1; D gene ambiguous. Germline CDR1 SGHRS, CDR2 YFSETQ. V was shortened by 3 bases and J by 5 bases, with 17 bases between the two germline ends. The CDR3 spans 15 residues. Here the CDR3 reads CASSYAAIAGTEAFF. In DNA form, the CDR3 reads TGCGCCAGCAGCTATGCGGCAATCGCGGGGACTGAAGCTTTCTTT.

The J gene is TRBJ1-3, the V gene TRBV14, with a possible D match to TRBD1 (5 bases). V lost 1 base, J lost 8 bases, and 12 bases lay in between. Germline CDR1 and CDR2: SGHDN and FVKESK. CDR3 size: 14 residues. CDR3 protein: CASSQAGGGHTIYF. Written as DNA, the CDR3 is TGTGCCAGCAGCCAAGCTGGGGGAGGGCACACCATATATTTT.

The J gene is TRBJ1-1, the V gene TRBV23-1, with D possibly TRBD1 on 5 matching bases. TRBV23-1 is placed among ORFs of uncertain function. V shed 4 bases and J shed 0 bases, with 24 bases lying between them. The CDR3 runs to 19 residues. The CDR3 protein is CASSPKEGEPKRLNTEAFF. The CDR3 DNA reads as TGCGCCAGCAGTCCCAAGGAAGGGGAACCCAAGCGATTGAACACTGAAGCTTTCTTT.

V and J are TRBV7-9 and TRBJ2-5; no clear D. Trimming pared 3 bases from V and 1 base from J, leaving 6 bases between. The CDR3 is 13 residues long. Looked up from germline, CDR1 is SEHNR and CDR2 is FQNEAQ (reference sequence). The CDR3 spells CASSFSSQETQYF. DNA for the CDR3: TGTGCCAGCAGCTTCAGTTCCCAAGAGACCCAGTACTTC.

The CDR3 DNA reads TGTGCCAGCAGCTTGCCGGACAGGAACTATGGCTACACCTTC. It translates to CASSLPDRNYGYTF. This rearrangement joins TRBV5-4 to TRBJ1-2; TRBD1 agrees at 7 bases. Germline loops: CDR1 SGHNT, CDR2 YYREEE (reference sequence). Trimming at V came to 1 base and at J to 2 bases, leaving 2 bases not matched to a gene. The CDR3 contains 14 residues.

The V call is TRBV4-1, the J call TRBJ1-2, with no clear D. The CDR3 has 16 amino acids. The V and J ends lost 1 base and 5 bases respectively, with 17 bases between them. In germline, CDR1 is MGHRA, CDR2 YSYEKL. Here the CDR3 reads CASSQASQPAGYGYTF. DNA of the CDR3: TGCGCCAGCAGCCAAGCCTCACAGCCGGCGGGTTATGGCTACACCTTC.

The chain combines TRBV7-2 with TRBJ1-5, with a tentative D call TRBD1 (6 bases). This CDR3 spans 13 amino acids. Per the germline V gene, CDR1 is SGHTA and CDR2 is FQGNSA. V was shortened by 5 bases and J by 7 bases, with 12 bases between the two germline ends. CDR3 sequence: CASSIDRSQPQHF. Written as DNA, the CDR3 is TGTGCCAGCAGCATCGACAGGTCCCAGCCCCAGCATTTT.